The clone carrying this T cell receptor (beta chain) was observed many times. The antigen remains undetermined. One heparinised draw of blood, averaging roughly 120 mL, came from each donor. By way of CD45RO/CCR7/CD25/CD127/CD95/CD27, the CD4+ regulatory, stem cell-like memory, central memory and naive cells were sorted. These data originate in a study of beta chain features in type 1 diabetes. Whole-study results and caveats: A potential PCR bias toward shorter templates would be equal in patient and control samples.

As every portion of the isolated RNA was reverse transcribed, the sequencing read expressed TCRB transcripts. Here immunoSEQ multiplex PCR was the method, and the copy in TCRdb shows in-frame clones only, minus some. The sample carries more than 300,000 clones, 10% to 15% recorded once. Sequencing was performed on naive CD4+ T cells from blood. The sequence derives from a man aged 18 to 30 in good health.

CDR3 sequence reads: CTLGGETQYF. The CDR3 coding sequence is TGCACCCTCGGGGGAGAGACCCAGTACTTC. The chain joins TRBV29-1 to TRBJ2-5, with a tentative D call TRBD2 (6 bases). The CDR3 length is 10 residues. Germline loops: CDR1 SQVTM, CDR2 ANQGSEA.